This entry is about one TCR beta chain. The germline gene is not matched at one end of the junction; a read error may be the cause. Other DNA variants within this sample encode the same CDR3. The CDR3 consists of 12 residues. Germline loops: CDR1 LGHDT, CDR2 YNNKEL (reference sequence). The data were obtained in a study of blood T cell repertoires in COVID-19. Profiling relied on immunoSEQ multiplex PCR, and the TCRdb table lists in-frame clones only, not all of them. The sample lists roughly 72,000 clones; 88% were seen once. V and J are TRBV3-1 (or the pseudogene TRBV3-2) and TRBJ2-7; 7 bases match TRBD1. Specimen: peripheral blood. The TCR originated in a human donor in a cohort sampled during active COVID-19. CDR3 bases: TGTGCCAGTAGCCCACAGGGGAGCGAGCAGTACTTC. Its translation is CASSPQGSEQYF.